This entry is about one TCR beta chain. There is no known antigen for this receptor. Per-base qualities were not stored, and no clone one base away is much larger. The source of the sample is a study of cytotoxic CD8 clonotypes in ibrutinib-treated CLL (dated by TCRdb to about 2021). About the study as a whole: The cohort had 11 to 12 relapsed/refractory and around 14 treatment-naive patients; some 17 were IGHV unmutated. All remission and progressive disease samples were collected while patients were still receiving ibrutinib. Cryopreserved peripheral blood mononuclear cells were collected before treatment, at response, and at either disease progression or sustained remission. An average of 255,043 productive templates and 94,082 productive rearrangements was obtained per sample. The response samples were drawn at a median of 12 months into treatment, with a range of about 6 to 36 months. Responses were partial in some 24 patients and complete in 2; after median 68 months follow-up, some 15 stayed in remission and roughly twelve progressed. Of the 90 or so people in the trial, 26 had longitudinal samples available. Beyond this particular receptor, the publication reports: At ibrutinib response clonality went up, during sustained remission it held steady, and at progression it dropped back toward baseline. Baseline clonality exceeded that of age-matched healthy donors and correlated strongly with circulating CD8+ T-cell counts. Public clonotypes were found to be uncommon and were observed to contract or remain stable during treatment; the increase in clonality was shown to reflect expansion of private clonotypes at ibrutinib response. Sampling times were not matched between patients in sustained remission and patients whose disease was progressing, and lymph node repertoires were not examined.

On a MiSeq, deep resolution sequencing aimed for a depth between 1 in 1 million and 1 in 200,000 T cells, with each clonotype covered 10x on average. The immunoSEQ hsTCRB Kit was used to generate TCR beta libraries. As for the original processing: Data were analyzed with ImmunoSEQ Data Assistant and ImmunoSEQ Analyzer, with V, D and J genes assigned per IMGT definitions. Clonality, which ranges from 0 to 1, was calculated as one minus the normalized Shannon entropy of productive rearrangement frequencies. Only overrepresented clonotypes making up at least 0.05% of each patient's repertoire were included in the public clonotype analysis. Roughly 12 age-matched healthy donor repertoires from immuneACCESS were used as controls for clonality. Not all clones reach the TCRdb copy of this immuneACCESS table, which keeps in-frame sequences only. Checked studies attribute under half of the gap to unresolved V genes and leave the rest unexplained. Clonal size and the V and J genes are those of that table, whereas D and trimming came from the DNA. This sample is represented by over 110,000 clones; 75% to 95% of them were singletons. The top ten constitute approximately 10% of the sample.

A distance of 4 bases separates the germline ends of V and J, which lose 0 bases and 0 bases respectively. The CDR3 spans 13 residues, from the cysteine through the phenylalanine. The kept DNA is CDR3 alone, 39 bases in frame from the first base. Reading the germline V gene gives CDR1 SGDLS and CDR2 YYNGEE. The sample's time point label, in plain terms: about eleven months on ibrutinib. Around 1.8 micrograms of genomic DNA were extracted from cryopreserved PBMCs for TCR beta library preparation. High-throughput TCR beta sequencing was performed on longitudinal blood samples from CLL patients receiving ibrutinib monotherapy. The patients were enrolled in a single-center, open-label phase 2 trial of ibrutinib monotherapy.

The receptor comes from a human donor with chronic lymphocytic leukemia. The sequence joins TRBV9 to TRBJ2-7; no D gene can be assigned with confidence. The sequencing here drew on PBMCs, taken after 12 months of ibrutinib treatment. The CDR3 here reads CASSVANSYEQYF. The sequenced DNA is TGTGCCAGCAGCGTAGCTAACTCCTACGAGCAGTACTTC.